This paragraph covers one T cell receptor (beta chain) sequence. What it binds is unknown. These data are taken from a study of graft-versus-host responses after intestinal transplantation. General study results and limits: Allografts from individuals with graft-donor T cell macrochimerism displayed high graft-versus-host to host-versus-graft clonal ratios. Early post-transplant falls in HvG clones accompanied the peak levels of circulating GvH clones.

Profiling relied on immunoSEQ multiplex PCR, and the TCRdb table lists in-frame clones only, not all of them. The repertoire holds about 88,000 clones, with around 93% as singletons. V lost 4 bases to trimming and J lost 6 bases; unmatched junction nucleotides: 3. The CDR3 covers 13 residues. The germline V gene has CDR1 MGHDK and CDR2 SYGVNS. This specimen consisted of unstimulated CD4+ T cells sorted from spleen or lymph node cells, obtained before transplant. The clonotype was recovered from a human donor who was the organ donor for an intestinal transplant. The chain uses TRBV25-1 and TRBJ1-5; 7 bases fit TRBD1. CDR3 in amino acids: CASSGGGGQPQHF. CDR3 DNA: TGTGCCAGCAGTGGAGGGGGCGGTCAGCCCCAGCATTTT.